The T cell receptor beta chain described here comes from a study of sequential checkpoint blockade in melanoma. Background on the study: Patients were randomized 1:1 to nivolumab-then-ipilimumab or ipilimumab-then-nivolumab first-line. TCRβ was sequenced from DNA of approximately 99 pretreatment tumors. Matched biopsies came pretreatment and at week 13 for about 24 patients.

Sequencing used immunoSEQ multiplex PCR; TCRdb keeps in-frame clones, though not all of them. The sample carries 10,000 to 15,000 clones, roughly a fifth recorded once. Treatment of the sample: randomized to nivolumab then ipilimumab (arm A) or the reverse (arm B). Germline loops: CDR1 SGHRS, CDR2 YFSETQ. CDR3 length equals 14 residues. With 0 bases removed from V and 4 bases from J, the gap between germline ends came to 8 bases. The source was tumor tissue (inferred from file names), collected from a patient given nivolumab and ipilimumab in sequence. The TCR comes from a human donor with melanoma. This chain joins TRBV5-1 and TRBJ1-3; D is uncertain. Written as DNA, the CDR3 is TGCGCCAGCAGCTTGGCGGGTACCGGAAACACCATATATTTT. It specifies CASSLAGTGNTIYF.